Reported below is one T cell receptor (beta chain). In the original analysis: Estimates of nucleated cell counts were drawn from the amplification of reference gene primers. Profiled with immunoSEQ multiplex PCR; TCRdb holds only in-frame clones, not every one. The D gene and trimming were derived from the DNA, and the V and J assignments and clone size from that table. The table has over 250,000 clones, about 81% seen once. This CDR3 comprises 18 residues. V lost 1 base to trimming and J lost 1 base; unmatched junction nucleotides: 11. Per the germline V gene, CDR1 is LGHDT and CDR2 is YNNKEL (reference sequence). The data originate from a study of blood T cell repertoires in COVID-19. Study-wide background: Sites in the United States, Italy and Spain provided acute and convalescent COVID-19 samples. T cells, B-cell-depleted T cells, or PBMCs provided the cDNA or gDNA that served as material.

Enrolment of Seattle patients took place during active infection, and they were followed longitudinally. Specimen: peripheral blood. The sequence came from a human donor with COVID-19, enrolled during active disease. The donor label of this sample is uncertain. The genes are TRBV3-1 (or the pseudogene TRBV3-2) and TRBJ1-1, with TRBD1 matching over 8 bases. The DNA of the CDR3 is TGTGCCAGCAGCCAAGCCCTCAGGGGGCGGGGGGGGAACACTGAAGCTTTCTTT. Protein sequence: CASSQALRGRGGNTEAFF.